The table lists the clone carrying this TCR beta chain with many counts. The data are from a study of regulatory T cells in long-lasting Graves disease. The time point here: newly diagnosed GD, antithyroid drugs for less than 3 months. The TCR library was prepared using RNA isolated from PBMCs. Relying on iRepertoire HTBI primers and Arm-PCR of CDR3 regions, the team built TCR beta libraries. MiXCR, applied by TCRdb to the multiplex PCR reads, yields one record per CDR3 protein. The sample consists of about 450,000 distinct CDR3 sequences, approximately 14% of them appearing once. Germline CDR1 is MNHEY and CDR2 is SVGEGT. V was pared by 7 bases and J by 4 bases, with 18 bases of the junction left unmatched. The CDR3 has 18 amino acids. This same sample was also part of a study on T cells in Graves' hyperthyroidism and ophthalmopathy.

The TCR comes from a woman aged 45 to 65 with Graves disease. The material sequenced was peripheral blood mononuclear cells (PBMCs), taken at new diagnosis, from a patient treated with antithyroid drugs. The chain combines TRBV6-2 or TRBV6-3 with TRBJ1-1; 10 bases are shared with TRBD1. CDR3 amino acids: CASTPLPGQGIARTEAFF. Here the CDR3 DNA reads TGTGCCAGCACCCCCCTCCCGGGACAGGGGATTGCGCGCACTGAAGCTTTCTTT.